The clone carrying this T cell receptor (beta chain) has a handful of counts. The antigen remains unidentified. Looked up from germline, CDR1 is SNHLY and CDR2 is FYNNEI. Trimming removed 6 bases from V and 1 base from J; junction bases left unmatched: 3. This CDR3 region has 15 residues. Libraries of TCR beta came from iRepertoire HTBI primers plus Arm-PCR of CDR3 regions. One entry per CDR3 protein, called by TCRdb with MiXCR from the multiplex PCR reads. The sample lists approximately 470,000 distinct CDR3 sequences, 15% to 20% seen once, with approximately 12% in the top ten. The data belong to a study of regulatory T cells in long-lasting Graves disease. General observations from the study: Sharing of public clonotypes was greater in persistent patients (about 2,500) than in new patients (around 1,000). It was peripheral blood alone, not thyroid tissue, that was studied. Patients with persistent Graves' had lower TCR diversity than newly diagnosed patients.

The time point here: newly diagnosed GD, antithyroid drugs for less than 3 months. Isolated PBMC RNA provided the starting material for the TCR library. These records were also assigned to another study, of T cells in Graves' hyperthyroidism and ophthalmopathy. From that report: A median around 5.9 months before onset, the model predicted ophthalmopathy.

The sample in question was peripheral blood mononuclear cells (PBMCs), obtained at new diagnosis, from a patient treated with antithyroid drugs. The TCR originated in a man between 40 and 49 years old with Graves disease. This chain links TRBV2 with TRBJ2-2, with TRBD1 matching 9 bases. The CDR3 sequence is CASSGQGQNTGELFF. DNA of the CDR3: TGTGCCAGCAGCGGACAGGGGCAGAACACCGGGGAGCTGTTTTTT. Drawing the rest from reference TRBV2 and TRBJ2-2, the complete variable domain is EPEVTQTPSHQVTQMGQEVILRCVPISNHLYFYWYRQILGQKVEFLVSFYNNEISEKSEIFDDQFSVERPDGSNFTLKIRSTKLEDSAMYFCASSGQGQNTGELFFGEGSRLTVL.